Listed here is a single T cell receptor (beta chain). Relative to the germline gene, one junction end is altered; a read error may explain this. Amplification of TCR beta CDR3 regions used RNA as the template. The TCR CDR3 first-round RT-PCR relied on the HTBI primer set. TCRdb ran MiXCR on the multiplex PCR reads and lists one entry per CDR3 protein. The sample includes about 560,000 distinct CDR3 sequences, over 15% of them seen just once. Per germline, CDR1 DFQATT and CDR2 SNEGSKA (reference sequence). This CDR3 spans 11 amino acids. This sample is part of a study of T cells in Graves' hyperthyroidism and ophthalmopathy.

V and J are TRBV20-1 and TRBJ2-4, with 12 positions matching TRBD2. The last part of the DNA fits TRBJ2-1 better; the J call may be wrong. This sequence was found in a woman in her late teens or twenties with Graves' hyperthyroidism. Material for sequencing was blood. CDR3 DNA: TGCAGTACTAGCGGGGGGAATGATCAGTTCTTC. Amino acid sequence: CSTSGGNDQFF.